This TCR beta chain was identified in a study of blood T cell repertoires in COVID-19. Only in-frame clones appear in the TCRdb table, and some are missing; sequencing was by immunoSEQ multiplex PCR. The sample has approximately 150,000 clones, around nine tenths seen once. The CDR3 contains 14 residues. The germline gives CDR1 GTSNPN, CDR2 SVGIG (reference sequence). V was shortened by 2 bases and J by 4 bases, with 13 bases between the two germline ends. The sequenced material came from peripheral blood. The V and J genes are TRBV30 and TRBJ2-3; TRBD1 might be the D (5 bases). The sequence was collected from a woman aged 45-60 years with active or convalescent COVID-19. The CDR3 here is CAWSKGIVADTQYF. The CDR3 DNA reads TGTGCCTGGAGTAAGGGGATTGTTGCAGATACGCAGTATTTT.